The present TCR beta chain was sequenced within a study of Graves' ophthalmopathy and Graves' hyperthyroidism. Amplified material comprised TCR beta CDR3 regions derived from RNA transcripts. An initial RT-PCR round employing HTBI primers preceded a second-round multiplex PCR. MiXCR, applied by TCRdb to the multiplex PCR reads, yields one record per CDR3 protein. This table has roughly 1.1 million distinct CDR3 sequences, 35% to 40% appearing once. Study-wide points: Blood also harbored most expanded thyroid clonotypes above 0.001 frequency.

The CDR3 covers 14 residues. Germline V lookup: CDR1 LNHDA, CDR2 SQIVND (reference sequence). V shed 3 bases and J shed 2 bases, with 11 bases lying between them. In its sample, this clonotype was seen many times. Its antigen is not known. The rearrangement links TRBV19 to TRBJ2-7, with D perhaps given as TRBD1 or TRBD2 (5 bases each). This sequence was found in an adult man with Graves' hyperthyroidism. The sample was peripheral blood or thyroid tissue (not recorded which). CDR3 nucleotide sequence: TGTGCCAGTAGTATTGGGACCGGCCCCTACGAGCAGTACTTC. Its translation is CASSIGTGPYEQYF.